The present T cell receptor beta chain was sequenced within a study of blood T cells in healthy people across ages. General study findings and limits: Changes in expanded clonotypes were possibly confounded, as the CMV status of donors was unknown. Donors of long life had a larger count of naive CD4+ cells and greater diversity than aged donors.

Alongside a J-beta primer mix, a sample-barcoded 5' primer served in a second PCR lasting about 7 to 11 cycles. From the 5' RACE reads, TCRdb called clonotypes with MiXCR, one entry per CDR3 protein. Of about 760,000 distinct CDR3 sequences detected, 56% appear once; the ten largest clones hold around 24%. V shed 4 bases and J shed 3 bases, with 13 bases lying between them. This CDR3 comprises 14 residues. Germline V gene data show CDR1 as PRHDT and CDR2 as FYEKMQ (reference sequence). This clonotype came up many times. Its specificity is not known. The rearrangement joins TRBV13 to TRBJ2-7; no clear D. Input material: blood. The sequence came from a man aged 40-50 years in good health. The CDR3 coding sequence is TGTGCCAGCAGCTCCGCTACCGAGAACTACGAGCAGTACTTC. As protein: CASSSATENYEQYF.